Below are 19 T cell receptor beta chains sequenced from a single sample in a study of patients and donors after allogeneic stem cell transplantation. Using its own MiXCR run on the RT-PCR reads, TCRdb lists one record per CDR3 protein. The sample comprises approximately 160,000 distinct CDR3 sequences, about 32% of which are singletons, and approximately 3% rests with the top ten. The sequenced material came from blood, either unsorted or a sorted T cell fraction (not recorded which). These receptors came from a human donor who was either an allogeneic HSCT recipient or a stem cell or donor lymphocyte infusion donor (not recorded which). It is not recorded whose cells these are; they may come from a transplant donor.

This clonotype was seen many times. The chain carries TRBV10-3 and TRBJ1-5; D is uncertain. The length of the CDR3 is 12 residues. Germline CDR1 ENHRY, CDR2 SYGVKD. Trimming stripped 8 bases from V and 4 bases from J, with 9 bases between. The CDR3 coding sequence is TGTGCCATCGGTCCGGGGAATCAGCCCCAGCATTTT. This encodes CAIGPGNQPQHF.

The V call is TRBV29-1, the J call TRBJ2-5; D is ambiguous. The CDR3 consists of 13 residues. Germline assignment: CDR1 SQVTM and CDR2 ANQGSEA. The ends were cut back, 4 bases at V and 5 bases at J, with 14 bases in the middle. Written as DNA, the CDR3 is TGCAGCGTTGTAAGAGTCTTCGAGGAGACCCAGTACTTC. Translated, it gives CSVVRVFEETQYF.

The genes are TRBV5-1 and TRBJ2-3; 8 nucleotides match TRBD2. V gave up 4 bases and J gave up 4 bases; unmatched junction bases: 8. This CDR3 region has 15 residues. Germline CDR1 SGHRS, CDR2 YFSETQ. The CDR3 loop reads CASSVAGPRADTQYF. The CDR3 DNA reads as TGCGCCAGCAGCGTAGCGGGACCCCGGGCAGATACGCAGTATTTT.

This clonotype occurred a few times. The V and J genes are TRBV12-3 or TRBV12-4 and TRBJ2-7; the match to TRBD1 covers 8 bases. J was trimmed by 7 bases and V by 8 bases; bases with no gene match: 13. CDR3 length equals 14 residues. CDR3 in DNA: TGTGCCAGCGGGAATGGCAGGGGGCTTGGAGAGCAGTACTTC. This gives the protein CASGNGRGLGEQYF.

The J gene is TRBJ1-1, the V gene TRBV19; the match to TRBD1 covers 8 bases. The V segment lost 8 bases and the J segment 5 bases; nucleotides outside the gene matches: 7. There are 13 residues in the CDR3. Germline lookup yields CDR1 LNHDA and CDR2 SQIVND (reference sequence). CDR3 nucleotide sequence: TGTGCCAGTGCATCGACAGGGGAGACTGAAGCTTTCTTT. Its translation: CASASTGETEAFF. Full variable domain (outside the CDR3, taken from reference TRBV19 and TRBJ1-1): DGGITQSPKYLFRKEGQNVTLSCEQNLNHDAMYWYRQDPGQGLRLIYYSQIVNDFQKGDIAEGYSVSREKKESFPLTVTSAQKNPTAFYLCASASTGETEAFFGQGTRLTVV.

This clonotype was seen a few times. The CDR3 coding sequence is TGTGCCAGCAGTCCCGTTACTAGCGGGAGAGAGGAGCAGTACTTC. Protein: CASSPVTSGREEQYF. The rearrangement joins TRBV6-4 to TRBJ2-7; 11 nucleotides match TRBD2. Germline lookup yields CDR1 MRHNA and CDR2 SNTAGT. The V and J ends lost 5 bases and 7 bases, in that order; junction bases with no gene match: 10. The CDR3 totals 15 residues.

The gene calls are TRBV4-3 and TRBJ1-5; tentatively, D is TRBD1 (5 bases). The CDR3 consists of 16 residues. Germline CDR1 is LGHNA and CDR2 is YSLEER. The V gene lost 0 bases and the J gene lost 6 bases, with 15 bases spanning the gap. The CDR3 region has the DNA TGCGCCAGCAGCCAAGATAGCGTGGCAGGGAGTCAGCCCCAGCATTTT. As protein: CASSQDSVAGSQPQHF.

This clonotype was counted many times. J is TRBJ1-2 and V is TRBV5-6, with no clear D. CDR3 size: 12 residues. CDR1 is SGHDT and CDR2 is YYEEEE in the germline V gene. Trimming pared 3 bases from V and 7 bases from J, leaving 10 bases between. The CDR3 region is CASSSGPSGYTF. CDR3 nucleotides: TGTGCCAGCAGCTCCGGGCCTTCTGGCTACACCTTC.

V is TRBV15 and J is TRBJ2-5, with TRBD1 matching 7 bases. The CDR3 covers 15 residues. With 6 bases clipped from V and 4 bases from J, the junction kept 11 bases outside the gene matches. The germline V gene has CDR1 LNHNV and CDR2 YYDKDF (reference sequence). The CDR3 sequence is CATRTGTASLETQYF. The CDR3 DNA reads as TGTGCCACCAGGACCGGGACAGCTAGTTTAGAGACCCAGTACTTC.

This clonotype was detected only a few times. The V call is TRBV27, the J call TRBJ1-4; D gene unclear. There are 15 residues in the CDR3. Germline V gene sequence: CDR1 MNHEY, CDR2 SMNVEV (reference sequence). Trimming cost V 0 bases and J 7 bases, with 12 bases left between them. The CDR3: CASSLSWRQSEKLFF. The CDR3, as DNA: TGTGCCAGCAGTTTATCTTGGCGGCAGAGTGAAAAACTGTTTTTT.

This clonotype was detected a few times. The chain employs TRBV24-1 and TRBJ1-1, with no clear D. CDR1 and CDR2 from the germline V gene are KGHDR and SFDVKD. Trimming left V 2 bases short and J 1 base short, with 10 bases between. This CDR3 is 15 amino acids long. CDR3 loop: CATSDSSMGNTEAFF. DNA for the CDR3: TGTGCCACCAGTGATTCCTCCATGGGGAACACTGAAGCTTTCTTT.

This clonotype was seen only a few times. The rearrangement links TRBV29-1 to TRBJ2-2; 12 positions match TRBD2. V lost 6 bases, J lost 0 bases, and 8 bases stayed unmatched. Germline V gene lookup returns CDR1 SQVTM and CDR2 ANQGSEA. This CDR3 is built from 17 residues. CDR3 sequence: CSVPGTSGSTNTGELFF. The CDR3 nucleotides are TGCAGCGTCCCCGGGACTAGCGGGTCTACGAACACCGGGGAGCTGTTTTTT.

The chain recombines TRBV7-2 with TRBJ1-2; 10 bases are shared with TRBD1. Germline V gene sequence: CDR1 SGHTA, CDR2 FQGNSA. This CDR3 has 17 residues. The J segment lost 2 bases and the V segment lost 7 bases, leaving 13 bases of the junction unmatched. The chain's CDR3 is CASTRSGTDRGNYGYTF. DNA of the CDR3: TGTGCCAGCACCCGAAGTGGCACGGACAGGGGGAACTATGGCTACACCTTC.

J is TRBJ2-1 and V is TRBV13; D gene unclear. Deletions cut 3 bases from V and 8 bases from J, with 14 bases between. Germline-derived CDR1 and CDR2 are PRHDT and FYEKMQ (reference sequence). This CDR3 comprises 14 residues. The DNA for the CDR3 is TGTGCCAGCAGCTTCGGCTTTCGGATCCATGAGCAGTTCTTC. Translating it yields CASSFGFRIHEQFF.

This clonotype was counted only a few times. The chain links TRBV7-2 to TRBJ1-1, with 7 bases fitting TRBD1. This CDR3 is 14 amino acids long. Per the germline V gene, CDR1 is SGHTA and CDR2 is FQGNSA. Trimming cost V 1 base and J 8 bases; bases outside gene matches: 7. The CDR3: CASSLGGQLKEAFF. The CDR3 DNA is TGTGCCAGCAGCTTAGGGGGACAGCTGAAAGAAGCTTTCTTT.

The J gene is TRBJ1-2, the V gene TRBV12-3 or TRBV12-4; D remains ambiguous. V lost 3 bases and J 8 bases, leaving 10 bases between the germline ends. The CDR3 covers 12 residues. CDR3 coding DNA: TGTGCCAGCAGTTTCGCCAGGCGCGGCTACACCTTC. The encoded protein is CASSFARRGYTF.

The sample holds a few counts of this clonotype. The CDR3 spells CASSLLGREKLFF. The CDR3, as DNA: TGTGCCAGCAGCTTATTGGGGAGAGAAAAACTGTTTTTT. V usage is TRBV7-2 and J usage is TRBJ1-4; no firm D call. V was cut by 2 bases and J by 8 bases, with 9 bases left in between. Germline lookup yields CDR1 SGHTA and CDR2 FQGNSA. The CDR3 totals 13 residues.

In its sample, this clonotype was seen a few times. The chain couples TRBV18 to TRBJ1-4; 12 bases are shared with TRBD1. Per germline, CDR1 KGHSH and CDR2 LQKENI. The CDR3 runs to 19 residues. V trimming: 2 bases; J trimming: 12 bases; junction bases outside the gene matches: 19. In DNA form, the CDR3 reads TGTGCCAGCTCACCATTAGAAACCGGGACAGGGGGCTACATGAGTGAACTGTTTTTT. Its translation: CASSPLETGTGGYMSELFF. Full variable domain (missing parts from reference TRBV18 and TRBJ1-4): NAGVMQNPRHLVRRRGQEARLRCSPMKGHSHVYWYRQLPEEGLKFMVYLQKENIIDESGMPKERFSAEFPKEGPSILRIQQVVRGDSAAYFCASSPLETGTGGYMSELFFGSGTQLSVL.

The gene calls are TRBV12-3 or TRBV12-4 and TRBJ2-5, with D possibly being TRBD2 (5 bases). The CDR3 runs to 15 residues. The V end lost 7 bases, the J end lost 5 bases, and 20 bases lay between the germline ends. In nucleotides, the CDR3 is TGTGCCAGCAATCCCCGGGGTTGGGTACGCGAGACCCAGTACTTC. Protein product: CASNPRGWVRETQYF.